Each of the 17 T cell receptor beta chains below was sequenced from the same sample in a study of regulatory T cells in long-lasting Graves disease (dated by TCRdb to 2020 to 2023). The time point label here, explained by the study, means: newly diagnosed GD, antithyroid drugs for less than 3 months. For both TCR sequencing and RNA sequencing, RNA was extracted from PBMCs in TRIzol. Libraries were built with multiplex PCR. Reads for this sample came from an Illumina HiSeq 4000. CDR3 regions were amplified by Arm-PCR with iRepertoire HTBI primers to construct TCR beta libraries. TCRdb redid the processing of the public reads, applying fastp at Q25 and MiXCR, and retained in-frame beta chains. For every CDR3 protein sequence, its rows merge into one entry that carries the most common genes and DNA. The sample table shows about 430,000 distinct CDR3 sequences, and about 15% are seen once. The ten largest clonotypes hold 7.8% of the sample.

These data were also filed under a second study, of T cells in Graves' hyperthyroidism and ophthalmopathy.

The source material was peripheral blood mononuclear cells (PBMCs), sampled at new diagnosis, from a patient treated with antithyroid drugs. The receptors here all came from a woman aged 40 to 50 with Graves disease. Donor details come from another sample of the same person, matched by shared clones.

This clonotype has ten or more counts. The chain links TRBV7-8 to TRBJ1-6; D is unclear. From germline, CDR1 is SGHVS and CDR2 FQNEAQ. This CDR3 spans 15 amino acids. With 1 base removed from V and 9 bases from J, the gap between germline ends came to 13 bases. CDR3 nucleotides: TGTGCCAGCAGCTTAGGAACCTCCCTTAGTTCACCCCTCCACTTT. Its protein is CASSLGTSLSSPLHF.

The chain combines TRBV6-1 with TRBJ1-1, with TRBD1 matching 8 bases. The CDR3 totals 16 residues. Trimming took 6 bases from V and 1 from J; bases not matched to a gene: 10. From germline, CDR1 is MNHNS and CDR2 SASEGT. This chain's CDR3 is CASRAWTGPPNTEAFF. The CDR3 bases are TGTGCCAGCAGAGCCTGGACAGGGCCCCCGAACACTGAAGCTTTCTTT.

This clonotype appeared many times. The chain uses TRBV19 and TRBJ2-3; perhaps TRBD1 as D (5 bases). The CDR3 is 14 residues long. Germline V gene sequence: CDR1 LNHDA, CDR2 SQIVND (reference sequence). V dropped 3 bases and J dropped 1 base, with 8 bases sitting between them. The CDR3 region is CASSILGGTDTQYF. The DNA of the CDR3 is TGTGCCAGTAGTATTCTAGGGGGCACAGATACGCAGTATTTT.

The genes are TRBV27 and TRBJ1-1; D is unresolved. Germline assignment: CDR1 MNHEY and CDR2 SMNVEV (reference sequence). V lost 4 bases, J lost 7 bases, and 13 bases lay in between. This CDR3 comprises 13 residues. The CDR3 reads CASSSHPNREAFF. DNA of the CDR3: TGTGCCAGCAGTTCCCACCCGAACCGTGAAGCTTTCTTT.

Regarding this clonotype: One end of the junction is discordant with germline, which a read error may explain. The rearrangement uses TRBV7-9 and TRBJ1-2, with D possibly being TRBD1 (5 bases). Germline V gene lookup returns CDR1 SEHNR and CDR2 FQNEAQ (reference sequence). This CDR3 spans 14 amino acids. The CDR3 coding sequence is TGTGCCTGCAGCTTAGCCGCAGGGAACTATGGCTACACCTTC. Its translation: CACSLAAGNYGYTF. The full variable domain, completed using reference TRBV7-9 and TRBJ1-2, is DTGVSQNPRHKITKRGQNVTFRCDPISEHNRLYWYRQTLGQGPEFLTYFQNEAQLEKSRLLSDRFSAERPKGSFSTLEIQRTEQGDSAMYLCACSLAAGNYGYTFGSGTRLTVV.

This clonotype was counted only a few times. The rearrangement joins TRBV7-2 to TRBJ2-1, with a possible D match to TRBD2 (6 bases). The germline V gene has CDR1 SGHTA and CDR2 FQGNSA. This CDR3 region has 15 residues. The V and J ends lost 1 base and 7 bases respectively, with 14 bases between them. The CDR3 sequence is CASSLGYGAGNEQFF. DNA of the CDR3: TGTGCCAGCAGCTTAGGATATGGGGCGGGGAATGAGCAGTTCTTC.

This clonotype turned up a few times. This chain's CDR3 is CASSSTGGHEKLFF. The CDR3 coding sequence is TGTGCCAGCAGTTCGACAGGGGGCCATGAAAAACTGTTTTTT. The V call is TRBV6-5, the J call TRBJ1-4; 10 nucleotides agree with TRBD1. CDR1 is MNHEY and CDR2 is SVGAGI in the germline V gene. The CDR3 sequence is 14 residues long. V gave up 4 bases and J gave up 6 bases; unmatched junction bases: 2.

The chain couples TRBV18 to TRBJ1-1; possible D gene TRBD1, 6 bases. This CDR3 is 16 amino acids long. CDR1 and CDR2 from the germline V gene are KGHSH and LQKENI. Trimming cost V 0 bases and J 4 bases, with 15 bases left between them. The CDR3 reads CASSPPSGADGTEAFF. DNA for the CDR3: TGTGCCAGCTCACCACCGTCAGGGGCAGATGGCACTGAAGCTTTCTTT.

This clonotype was observed at least ten times. J is TRBJ1-5 and V is TRBV28; D is perhaps TRBD1 (6 bases). The germline V gene has CDR1 MDHEN and CDR2 SYDVKM. V was trimmed by 3 bases and J by 1 base, leaving 7 bases between them. CDR3 size: 14 residues. The CDR3 coding sequence is TGTGCCAGCAGTTTCGACAGGAGCAATCAGCCCCAGCATTTT. It translates to CASSFDRSNQPQHF.

Many counts were recorded for this clonotype. Germline and junction disagree at one end, which may indicate a read error. The V and J genes are TRBV12-3 or TRBV12-4 and TRBJ1-1; D perhaps matches TRBD1 (5 bases). CDR3 length equals 13 residues. CDR3 coding DNA: TGTGCCAGCAGCTTAGAAACGGGGGCTGAAGCTTTCTTT. Its translation is CASSLETGAEAFF.

In its sample, this clonotype was seen many times. This chain uses TRBV19 with TRBJ2-1; possibly TRBD2 for D (5 bases). CDR3 length: 16 amino acids. Germline V gives CDR1 LNHDA, CDR2 SQIVND (reference sequence). The ends were cut back, 1 base at V and 1 base at J, with 11 bases in the middle. The CDR3 is CASSIGGEKSYNEQFF. The CDR3 DNA reads TGTGCCAGTAGTATAGGGGGAGAGAAATCCTACAATGAGCAGTTCTTC.

This clonotype occurred a few times. CDR3 DNA sequence: TGCGCCAGCAGCGGAACAATAACAGGGAGGGCCACAGATACGCAGTATTTT. This translates into CASSGTITGRATDTQYF. The chain employs TRBV5-1 and TRBJ2-3, with D tentatively TRBD2 (7 bases). Germline V gives CDR1 SGHRS, CDR2 YFSETQ. This CDR3 is built from 17 residues. The V end lost 4 bases, the J end lost 2 bases, and 20 bases lay between the germline ends.

In nucleotides, the CDR3 is TGTGCCAGCAGTAGCTCGGACATAGATACGCAGTATTTT. Translating it yields CASSSSDIDTQYF. This chain connects TRBV6-1 to TRBJ2-3; D is possibly TRBD1 (5 bases). The CDR3 is 13 residues long. Germline V gene data show CDR1 as MNHNS and CDR2 as SASEGT. V lost 5 bases and J 5 bases, leaving 11 bases between the germline ends.

This clonotype was seen many times. The V and J genes are TRBV7-9 and TRBJ2-7; weak D call: TRBD2 (5 bases). V lost 4 bases and J 6 bases, leaving 16 bases between the germline ends. The CDR3 loop spans 14 amino acids. Germline loops: CDR1 SEHNR, CDR2 FQNEAQ (reference sequence). The CDR3 sequence is CASSSWTGTFEQYF. CDR3 nucleotide sequence: TGTGCCAGCAGCTCCTGGACTGGAACCTTCGAGCAGTACTTC.

This clonotype has a count of ten or more. V and J are TRBV2 and TRBJ2-2, with 8 nucleotides matching TRBD2. Germline loops: CDR1 SNHLY, CDR2 FYNNEI. This CDR3 has 16 residues. Losses at the gene ends were 2 bases for V and 4 bases for J; bases not matched to a gene: 6. CDR3 loop: CASSELAGGRTGELFF. DNA for the CDR3: TGTGCCAGCAGTGAACTCGCGGGAGGCCGCACCGGGGAGCTGTTTTTT.

This clonotype was counted many times. The rearrangement links TRBV2 to TRBJ1-5; 8 nucleotides align to TRBD1. V shed 5 bases, J shed 0 bases, and the junction held 3 bases outside the gene matches. Germline loops: CDR1 SNHLY, CDR2 FYNNEI. This CDR3 has 15 amino acids. CDR3 loop: CASSLTGDSNQPQHF. CDR3 nucleotide sequence: TGTGCCAGCAGTCTGACAGGGGATAGCAATCAGCCCCAGCATTTT.

There are a few counts of this clonotype. The chain has TRBV6-1 and TRBJ1-1, with 7 bases aligning to TRBD1. The germline CDR1 and CDR2 sequences are MNHNS and SASEGT. The CDR3 loop spans 14 amino acids. Losses at the gene ends were 6 bases for V and 2 bases for J; bases not matched to a gene: 6. The CDR3 region has the DNA TGTGCCAGCAGCACCTGGGACAGCAACACTGAAGCTTTCTTT. It yields the protein CASSTWDSNTEAFF.